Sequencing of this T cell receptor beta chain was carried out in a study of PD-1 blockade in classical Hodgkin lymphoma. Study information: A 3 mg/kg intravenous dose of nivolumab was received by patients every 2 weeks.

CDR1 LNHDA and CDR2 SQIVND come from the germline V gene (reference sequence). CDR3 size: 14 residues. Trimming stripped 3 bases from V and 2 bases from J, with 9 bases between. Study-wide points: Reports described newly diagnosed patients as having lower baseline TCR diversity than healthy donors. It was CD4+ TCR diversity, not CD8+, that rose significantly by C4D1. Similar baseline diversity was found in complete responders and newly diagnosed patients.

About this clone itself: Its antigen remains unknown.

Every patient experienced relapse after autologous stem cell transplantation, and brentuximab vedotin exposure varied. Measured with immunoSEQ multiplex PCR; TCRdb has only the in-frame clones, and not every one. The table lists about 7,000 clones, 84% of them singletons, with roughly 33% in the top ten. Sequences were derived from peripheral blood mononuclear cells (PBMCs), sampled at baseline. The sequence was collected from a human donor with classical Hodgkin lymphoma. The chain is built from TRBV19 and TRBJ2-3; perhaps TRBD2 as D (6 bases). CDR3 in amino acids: CASSMAGFTDTQYF. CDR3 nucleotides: TGTGCCAGTAGTATGGCGGGGTTCACAGATACGCAGTATTTT.